A single sample is the source of the 10 T cell receptor beta chains below, sequenced in a study of regulatory T cells in long-lasting Graves disease. Libraries of TCR beta came from iRepertoire HTBI primers plus Arm-PCR of CDR3 regions. TCRdb independently ran MiXCR on the multiplex PCR reads; one entry per CDR3 protein. The sample records some 350,000 distinct CDR3 sequences, around 15% being singletons. Time point noted: newly diagnosed GD, antithyroid drugs for less than 3 months. PBMC-derived RNA was used for the TCR library. The sample also formed part of further work on T cells in Graves' hyperthyroidism and ophthalmopathy.

The sample consisted of peripheral blood mononuclear cells (PBMCs), taken at new diagnosis, from a patient treated with antithyroid drugs. Every receptor here comes from a woman aged 18-29 years with Graves disease.

This clonotype was detected many times. The chain has TRBV29-1 and TRBJ1-1, with D maybe TRBD1 (5 bases). Trimming shortened V by 8 bases and J by 1 base, and 11 bases separated the two germline ends. From germline, CDR1 is SQVTM and CDR2 ANQGSEA. The CDR3 extends over 12 amino acids. CDR3 DNA: TGCAGCCTTAATCAGGGGAACACTGAAGCTTTCTTT. It codes for CSLNQGNTEAFF.

This clonotype was seen ten or more times. The rearrangement links TRBV11-2 to TRBJ1-1; D possibly corresponds to TRBD1 (5 bases). V gave up 1 base and J gave up 2 bases, with 14 bases separating them. The CDR3 contains 16 residues. Looked up from germline, CDR1 is SGHAT and CDR2 is FQNNGV. For the CDR3, the DNA is TGTGCCAGCAGCTTAGTCCCAGGGAGGATTAACACTGAAGCTTTCTTT. It yields the protein CASSLVPGRINTEAFF.

Ten or more counts support this clonotype. The CDR3 DNA sequence: TGCGCCAGCAGCTTGGTCGGACAGGGGGCGTTATCTTCCGAGCAGTACTTC. This codes for CASSLVGQGALSSEQYF. The chain has TRBV5-1 and TRBJ2-7; TRBD1 aligns across 11 bases. Germline trimming cut 0 bases from V and 6 bases from J; bases unmatched to any gene: 11. This CDR3 is built from 17 residues. CDR1 is SGHRS, CDR2 YFSETQ, per germline.

Only a few counts were recorded for this clonotype. The genes are TRBV7-9 and TRBJ1-5; 9 nucleotides match TRBD1. The CDR3 runs to 20 residues. After removal of 0 bases from V and 3 bases from J, the junction contained 15 bases not matched to a gene. Germline V gene sequence: CDR1 SEHNR, CDR2 FQNEAQ (reference sequence). CDR3 sequence: CASSLAPTLGGQGYNQPQHF. The CDR3 coding sequence is TGTGCCAGCAGCTTAGCGCCTACCCTGGGGGGACAGGGATACAATCAGCCCCAGCATTTT.

Here the CDR3 DNA reads TGTGCCAGCAGCCAAGATACAGGGTACGGAGATACGCAGTATTTT. This gives the protein CASSQDTGYGDTQYF. The V and J genes are TRBV14 and TRBJ2-3, with D tentatively TRBD1 (6 bases). CDR1 is SGHDN, CDR2 FVKESK, per germline. The CDR3 totals 15 residues. V was clipped by 0 bases and J by 5 bases, with 12 bases between them.

This clonotype occurred a few times. CDR3 sequence reads: CATLGMYGYTF. Written as DNA, the CDR3 is TGTGCCACCTTGGGGATGTATGGCTACACCTTC. This chain links TRBV24-1 with TRBJ1-2; D gene ambiguous. Trimming pared 9 bases from V and 5 bases from J, leaving 9 bases between. CDR3 length: 11 amino acids. The germline CDR1 and CDR2 sequences are KGHDR and SFDVKD.

This clonotype was seen ten or more times. DNA for the CDR3: TGTGCCAGCAGTTCCCCCGGGACGGCGATGGACGAGCAGTACTTC. Protein: CASSSPGTAMDEQYF. The chain carries TRBV28 and TRBJ2-7; D possibly uses TRBD1 or TRBD2 (5 bases each). The germline V gene has CDR1 MDHEN and CDR2 SYDVKM. This CDR3 is built from 15 residues. With 4 bases removed from V and 5 bases from J, the gap between germline ends came to 18 bases.

This clonotype was detected many times. The chain has TRBV28 and TRBJ2-2, with D unclear. The germline V gene has CDR1 MDHEN and CDR2 SYDVKM. The ends were cut back, 7 bases at V and 5 bases at J, with 14 bases in the middle. The CDR3 consists of 14 residues. The CDR3 coding sequence is TGTGCCAGCACCCCCTCCATTCCTACCGGGGAGCTGTTTTTT. It translates to CASTPSIPTGELFF.

This clonotype was recorded at least ten times. The chain couples TRBV5-6 to TRBJ1-1; D may be TRBD1 (5 bases). The CDR3 is 13 amino acids. From germline, CDR1 is SGHDT and CDR2 YYEEEE. V was trimmed by 0 bases and J by 11 bases, leaving 14 bases between them. CDR3 DNA sequence: TGTGCCAGCAGCTTGGCTGGGGGAGTGGTGGCTTTCTTT. Its protein product is CASSLAGGVVAFF.

This clonotype was observed at least ten times. The rearrangement links TRBV6-5 to TRBJ2-5; D possibly matches TRBD1 or TRBD2 (6 bases each). Germline CDR1 and CDR2: MNHEY and SVGAGI. The V and J ends lost 4 bases and 5 bases respectively, with 17 bases between them. CDR3 length equals 15 residues. CDR3 in amino acids: CASSSRQEGRETQYF. The CDR3 coding sequence is TGTGCCAGCAGTTCCAGACAGGAGGGTCGGGAGACCCAGTACTTC.